This passage covers 32 T cell receptor beta chains from one sample sequenced in a study of CD8+ T cells in alopecia areata. RNA extraction and reverse transcription yielded cDNA as sequencing template. Clones were sequenced by immunoSEQ multiplex PCR, and TCRdb holds only the in-frame ones, with some missing. Found here are around 270,000 clones, more than 45% of them singletons; the top ten hold around 1.8%. Sample treatment: oral pan-JAK inhibitor, 5-10 mg twice daily. The material was CD4+ T cells sorted from blood, obtained at week 24, from a patient treated with tofacitinib. All receptors derive from a human donor with alopecia areata.

This clone turned up a few times. The V call is TRBV5-1, the J call TRBJ1-2; possibly TRBD1 for D (5 bases). Trimming pared 5 bases from V and 1 base from J, leaving 9 bases between. The germline V gene encodes CDR1 SGHRS and CDR2 YFSETQ. This CDR3 has 13 residues. This chain's CDR3 is CASSQGGNYGYTF. DNA of the CDR3: TGCGCCAGCAGTCAGGGCGGTAACTATGGCTACACCTTC. The full variable domain, in which reference TRBV5-1 and TRBJ1-2 provide the parts outside the CDR3, is KAGVTQTPRYLIKTRGQQVTLSCSPISGHRSVSWYQQTPGQGLQFLFEYFSETQRNKGNFPGRFSGRQFSNSRSEMNVSTLELGDSALYLCASSQGGNYGYTFGSGTRLTVV.

The chain uses TRBV4-2 and TRBJ2-5; D call uncertain. The germline V and J ends were trimmed by 4 bases and 2 bases, with 5 bases remaining between them. Germline-derived CDR1 and CDR2 are LGHNA and YNFKEQ. CDR3 length equals 12 residues. This CDR3 is CASSLPQETQYF. CDR3 bases: TGTGCCAGCAGCCTACCTCAAGAGACCCAGTACTTC.

The chain employs TRBV5-1 and TRBJ2-3; D tentatively fits TRBD1 or TRBD2 (5 bases each). The CDR3 consists of 15 residues. CDR1 SGHRS and CDR2 YFSETQ come from the germline V gene. Trimming removed 4 bases at V and 1 base at J, with 13 bases between. This chain's CDR3 is CASSPGRDGTDTQYF. The CDR3 coding sequence is TGCGCCAGCAGCCCTGGACGGGACGGCACAGATACGCAGTATTTT.

The chain carries TRBV9 and TRBJ1-6; no definite D call. The V gene lost 0 bases and the J gene lost 0 bases, with 7 bases spanning the gap. This CDR3 comprises 16 residues. Germline CDR1 is SGDLS and CDR2 is YYNGEE. The CDR3 region has the DNA TGTGCCAGCAGCGTAGGGTCGAGCTCCTATAATTCACCCCTCCACTTT. Translated: CASSVGSSSYNSPLHF.

The rearrangement joins TRBV19 to TRBJ2-7, with D maybe TRBD1 (6 bases). Germline CDR1 and CDR2: LNHDA and SQIVND (reference sequence). V was trimmed by 7 bases and J by 3 bases, leaving 13 bases between them. The CDR3 consists of 13 residues. CDR3 nucleotides: TGTGCCAGTACCGATCCGGGACACTACGAGCAGTACTTC. This sequence encodes CASTDPGHYEQYF.

This chain links TRBV7-2 with TRBJ2-1; possibly TRBD2 for D (5 bases). Between the trimmed V and J ends, which lost 1 base and 0 bases, there was a span of 10 bases. Germline V lookup: CDR1 SGHTA, CDR2 FQGNSA. The CDR3 has 16 amino acids. The CDR3 region is CASSLVGGPSYNEQFF. CDR3 coding DNA: TGTGCCAGCAGCTTAGTAGGCGGGCCCTCCTACAATGAGCAGTTCTTC.

The rearrangement links TRBV28 to TRBJ2-3; TRBD1 matches 12 bases. J gave up 3 bases and V 1 base, and 5 bases lay outside the gene matches. This CDR3 is built from 17 residues. From germline, CDR1 is MDHEN and CDR2 SYDVKM. This chain's CDR3 is CASSLSGTGGGTDTQYF. Here the CDR3 DNA reads TGTGCCAGCAGTTTATCTGGGACAGGGGGCGGGACAGATACGCAGTATTTT.

CDR3 nucleotides: TGTGCCAGCAGCTTATGGGTGGGGGAGTACAATGAGCAGTTCTTC. Translating gives CASSLWVGEYNEQFF. V gene TRBV7-2 combines with J gene TRBJ2-1; D may be TRBD1 or TRBD2 (5 bases each). V lost 2 bases to trimming and J lost 4 bases, with 12 bases between them. The germline gives CDR1 SGHTA, CDR2 FQGNSA. There are 15 residues in the CDR3.

This rearrangement joins TRBV4-3 to TRBJ1-1, with no clear D. This CDR3 has 14 amino acids. V gave up 1 base and J gave up 2 bases, with 8 bases separating them. The germline V gene has CDR1 LGHNA and CDR2 YSLEER. The CDR3 sequence is CASSQVAGNTEAFF. CDR3 coding DNA: TGCGCCAGCAGCCAAGTAGCGGGAAACACTGAAGCTTTCTTT.

Comments on this clone: Other DNA sequences in this specimen translate into the identical CDR3. The V and J genes are TRBV5-1 and TRBJ1-2; possible D gene TRBD1, 6 bases. V lost 0 bases and J lost 4, with 7 bases in between. Per germline, CDR1 SGHRS and CDR2 YFSETQ. The CDR3 sequence is 13 residues long. The CDR3 loop reads CASSLGTAYGYTF. The CDR3 DNA is TGCGCCAGCAGCTTGGGGACAGCCTATGGCTACACCTTC. The variable domain in full, completed from reference TRBV5-1 and TRBJ1-2, reads KAGVTQTPRYLIKTRGQQVTLSCSPISGHRSVSWYQQTPGQGLQFLFEYFSETQRNKGNFPGRFSGRQFSNSRSEMNVSTLELGDSALYLCASSLGTAYGYTFGSGTRLTVV.

The chain uses TRBV20-1 and TRBJ2-1; D remains ambiguous. The CDR3 has 11 residues. Trimming shortened V by 0 bases and J by 6 bases, and 3 bases separated the two germline ends. Germline CDR1 reads DFQATT; CDR2 reads SNEGSKA (reference sequence). CDR3 nucleotide sequence: TGCAGTGCTAGAGATCCCAATGAGCAGTTCTTC. This translates into CSARDPNEQFF.

This chain connects TRBV4-3 to TRBJ1-6; 7 bases align to TRBD1. The germline gives CDR1 LGHNA, CDR2 YSLEER. With V trimmed by 0 bases and J by 7 bases, 21 bases remained unmatched. The CDR3 consists of 21 residues. Written as DNA, the CDR3 is TGCGCCAGCAGCCAAGATACCTACCCTGGGACAGCCTCCCTCGGGAATTCACCCCTCCACTTT. The encoded protein is CASSQDTYPGTASLGNSPLHF.

This clone occurred once. The CDR3 DNA is TGTGCCAGCAGTGGATCCGGGACTACCAGGACGAGAAGCTCCTACAATGAGCAGTTCTTC. Translated: CASSGSGTTRTRSSYNEQFF. This sequence joins TRBV28 and TRBJ2-1; 7 positions agree with TRBD2. With 5 bases clipped from V and 0 bases from J, the junction kept 19 bases outside the gene matches. The CDR3 has 20 amino acids. The germline V gene encodes CDR1 MDHEN and CDR2 SYDVKM.

The chain carries TRBV18 and TRBJ1-1; D is unclear. Per the germline V gene, CDR1 is KGHSH and CDR2 is LQKENI. The CDR3 runs 14 residues. Trimming removed 2 bases from V and 1 base from J, with 8 bases in between. This CDR3 is CASSPLTANTEAFF. CDR3 nucleotides: TGTGCCAGCTCACCATTAACAGCGAACACTGAAGCTTTCTTT.

The chain combines TRBV4-2 with TRBJ1-1; no reliable D call. Germline V gives CDR1 LGHNA, CDR2 YNFKEQ. The CDR3 is 15 residues long. The V end was cut by 0 bases, the J end by 5 bases, with 13 bases between. CDR3 sequence: CASSQESAGKTEAFF. In DNA, the CDR3 is TGTGCCAGCAGCCAAGAATCGGCAGGAAAAACTGAAGCTTTCTTT.

The chain links TRBV30 to TRBJ1-6; D unclear. The CDR3 length is 20 residues. From germline, CDR1 is GTSNPN and CDR2 SVGIG (reference sequence). Trimming cost V 0 bases and J 0 bases, with 21 bases left between them. This CDR3 is CAWSVRLSGLVGSYNSPLHF. The DNA of the CDR3 is TGTGCCTGGAGTGTACGGCTATCGGGCCTGGTGGGCTCCTATAATTCACCCCTCCACTTT.

This clone was counted between two and nine times. V usage is TRBV7-2 and J usage is TRBJ2-5; D unclear. CDR3 length: 13 amino acids. With 1 base removed from V and 4 bases from J, the gap between germline ends came to 7 bases. Per germline, CDR1 SGHTA and CDR2 FQGNSA. The CDR3 is CASSLVKAETQYF. CDR3 sequence (DNA): TGTGCCAGCAGCTTAGTGAAGGCAGAGACCCAGTACTTC.

The chain has TRBV9 and TRBJ1-1; 7 nucleotides match TRBD1. V dropped 3 bases and J dropped 5; count of bases not matched to a gene: 16. Germline-derived CDR1 and CDR2 are SGDLS and YYNGEE. The CDR3 is made up of 17 amino acids. CDR3 in DNA: TGTGCCAGCAGCGGAGGGAGACAGGGCGTAGCGGCGACTGAAGCTTTCTTT. Its translation is CASSGGRQGVAATEAFF.

The rearrangement uses TRBV7-2 and TRBJ2-5; D is unresolved. The CDR3 extends over 12 amino acids. V was pared by 10 bases and J by 5 bases, with 14 bases between. Germline V gives CDR1 SGHTA, CDR2 FQGNSA. Here the CDR3 DNA reads TGTGCCACAAAAGGGTCTGGGGAGACCCAGTACTTC. Residues: CATKGSGETQYF.

DNA of the CDR3: TGCGCCAGCAGCTTGGTAATCGCAACCGGGGAGCTGTTTTTT. Amino acid sequence: CASSLVIATGELFF. The V gene is TRBV5-1, the J gene TRBJ2-2, with unresolved D. The V and J ends lost 0 bases and 5 bases respectively, with 8 bases between them. CDR1 SGHRS and CDR2 YFSETQ come from the germline V gene. The CDR3 runs to 14 residues.

This chain uses TRBV28 with TRBJ1-2; TRBD1 matches 7 bases. Germline CDR1 reads MDHEN; CDR2 reads SYDVKM. The trim removed 1 base at V and 4 bases at J, leaving 18 bases unmatched. The CDR3 is 19 amino acids. The CDR3 bases are TGTGCCAGCAGTTTATCTGGGACAGAAAGCCTAAACCCAGCCTATGGCTACACCTTC. Translating it yields CASSLSGTESLNPAYGYTF.

In the case of this clone: In the same sample, other DNA sequences code for this CDR3. V usage is TRBV7-2 and J usage is TRBJ2-7; D uncertain. Trimming stripped 2 bases from V and 2 bases from J, with 7 bases between. This CDR3 is built from 13 residues. Germline V CDR1 and CDR2: SGHTA, FQGNSA. CDR3 DNA: TGTGCCAGCAGCTTACTCGGGCCCTACGAGCAGTACTTC. Residues: CASSLLGPYEQYF.

This clone was counted between two and nine times. The rearrangement uses TRBV7-9 and TRBJ1-6; tentative D call: TRBD1 (6 bases). Germline-derived CDR1 and CDR2 are SEHNR and FQNEAQ (reference sequence). This CDR3 region has 13 residues. The germline V and J ends were trimmed by 6 bases and 10 bases, with 13 bases remaining between them. The CDR3 spells CASRPQGSSPLHF. The DNA of the CDR3 is TGTGCCAGCAGGCCTCAGGGGAGCTCACCCCTCCACTTT.

This clone showed up just a few times. This chain connects TRBV11-2 to TRBJ2-1; D gene unclear. V lost 6 bases to trimming and J lost 6 bases, with 9 bases between them. The CDR3 runs 12 residues. Germline V gene data show CDR1 as SGHAT and CDR2 as FQNNGV. DNA of the CDR3: TGTGCCAGCAGGAAAAAGGTCAATGAGCAGTTCTTC. This gives the protein CASRKKVNEQFF.

This rearrangement joins TRBV4-1 to TRBJ2-5; 7 bases align to TRBD1. The J segment lost 5 bases and the V segment lost 2 bases, leaving 5 bases of the junction unmatched. Germline V lookup: CDR1 MGHRA, CDR2 YSYEKL. This CDR3 comprises 14 residues. CDR3 in DNA: TGCGCCAGCAGCCAACTAGACAGGGCCGAGACCCAGTACTTC. It translates to CASSQLDRAETQYF.

This chain links TRBV7-2 with TRBJ1-2, with D possibly matching TRBD1 (6 bases). CDR3 size: 14 residues. The germline V gene has CDR1 SGHTA and CDR2 FQGNSA. V was clipped by 2 bases and J by 8 bases, with 15 bases between them. CDR3 in DNA: TGTGCCAGCAGCTTACGGGCGGCAGGGGAGGGCTACACCTTC. It encodes CASSLRAAGEGYTF.

The chain is built from TRBV30 and TRBJ1-1; no clear D. This CDR3 is 13 amino acids long. The V gene's germline CDR1 is GTSNPN and CDR2 SVGIG (reference sequence). Deletions cut 4 bases from V and 1 base from J, with 10 bases between. The CDR3 here is CAWTGIPNTEAFF. The CDR3 DNA reads as TGTGCCTGGACCGGAATCCCGAACACTGAAGCTTTCTTT. Combining the CDR3 with reference TRBV30 and TRBJ1-1 gives the whole variable domain SQTIHQWPATLVQPVGSPLSLECTVEGTSNPNLYWYRQAAGRGLQLLFYSVGIGQISSEVPQNLSASRPQDRQFILSSKKLLLSDSGFYLCAWTGIPNTEAFFGQGTRLTVV.

This clone was seen a handful of times. V is TRBV7-2 and J is TRBJ1-4; possible D gene TRBD1, 5 bases. Trimming removed 5 bases from V and 11 bases from J, with 15 bases in between. This CDR3 contains 13 residues. CDR1 and CDR2 (germline): SGHTA, FQGNSA. CDR3 bases: TGTGCCAGCAGCCTACCCGGGACTTTGAAACTGTTTTTT. This codes for CASSLPGTLKLFF.

In this sample, this clone turned up once. The V gene is TRBV2, the J gene TRBJ1-2; possibly TRBD1 for D (5 bases). CDR1 and CDR2 from the germline V gene are SNHLY and FYNNEI. This CDR3 is 13 amino acids long. The V end was cut by 6 bases, the J end by 0 bases, with 8 bases between. This CDR3 is CASRGGSNYGYTF. The DNA of the CDR3 is TGTGCCAGCAGGGGGGGTTCTAACTATGGCTACACCTTC.

V usage is TRBV7-2 and J usage is TRBJ2-7; TRBD1 matches 7 bases. The trim removed 3 bases at V and 7 bases at J, leaving 6 bases unmatched. The CDR3 loop spans 13 amino acids. Looked up from germline, CDR1 is SGHTA and CDR2 is FQGNSA. CDR3 region: CASSFTGAREQYF. The CDR3 region has the DNA TGTGCCAGCAGCTTTACAGGGGCGCGGGAGCAGTACTTC.

The V and J genes are TRBV11-2 and TRBJ1-1; 10 bases line up with TRBD1. The J segment lost 1 base and the V segment lost 5 bases, leaving 1 base of the junction unmatched. In germline, CDR1 is SGHAT, CDR2 FQNNGV. The CDR3 runs to 14 residues. CDR3 in amino acids: CASSRDRGNTEAFF. The DNA of the CDR3 is TGTGCCAGCAGCAGGGACAGGGGGAACACTGAAGCTTTCTTT. The variable domain in full, with the rest retrieved from reference TRBV11-2 and TRBJ1-1, is EAGVAQSPRYKIIEKRQSVAFWCNPISGHATLYWYQQILGQGPKLLIQFQNNGVVDDSQLPKDRFSAERLKGVDSTLKIQPAKLEDSAVYLCASSRDRGNTEAFFGQGTRLTVV.

This clone has just one count. V usage is TRBV25-1 and J usage is TRBJ1-1; D not certain. This CDR3 spans 15 amino acids. The germline gives CDR1 MGHDK, CDR2 SYGVNS. The V end lost 5 bases, the J end lost 1 base, and 14 bases lay between the germline ends. This CDR3 is CASSPGGRGNTEAFF. The CDR3 DNA follows: TGTGCCAGCAGTCCGGGAGGGAGAGGGAACACTGAAGCTTTCTTT.